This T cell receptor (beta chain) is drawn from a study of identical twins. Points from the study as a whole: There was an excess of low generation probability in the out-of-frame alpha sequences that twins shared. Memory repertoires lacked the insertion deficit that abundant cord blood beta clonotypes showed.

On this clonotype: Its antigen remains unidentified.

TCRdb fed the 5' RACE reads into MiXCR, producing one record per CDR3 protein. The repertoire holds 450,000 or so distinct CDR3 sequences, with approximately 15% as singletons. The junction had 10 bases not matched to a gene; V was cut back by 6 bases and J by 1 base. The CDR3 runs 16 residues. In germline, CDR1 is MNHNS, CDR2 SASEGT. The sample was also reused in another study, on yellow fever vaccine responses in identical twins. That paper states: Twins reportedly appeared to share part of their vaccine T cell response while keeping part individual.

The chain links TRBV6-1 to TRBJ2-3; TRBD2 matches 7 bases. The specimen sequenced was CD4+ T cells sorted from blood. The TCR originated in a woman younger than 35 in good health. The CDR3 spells CASSVRSGVGTDTQYF. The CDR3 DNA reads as TGTGCCAGCAGCGTTCGGAGCGGGGTCGGCACAGATACGCAGTATTTT.